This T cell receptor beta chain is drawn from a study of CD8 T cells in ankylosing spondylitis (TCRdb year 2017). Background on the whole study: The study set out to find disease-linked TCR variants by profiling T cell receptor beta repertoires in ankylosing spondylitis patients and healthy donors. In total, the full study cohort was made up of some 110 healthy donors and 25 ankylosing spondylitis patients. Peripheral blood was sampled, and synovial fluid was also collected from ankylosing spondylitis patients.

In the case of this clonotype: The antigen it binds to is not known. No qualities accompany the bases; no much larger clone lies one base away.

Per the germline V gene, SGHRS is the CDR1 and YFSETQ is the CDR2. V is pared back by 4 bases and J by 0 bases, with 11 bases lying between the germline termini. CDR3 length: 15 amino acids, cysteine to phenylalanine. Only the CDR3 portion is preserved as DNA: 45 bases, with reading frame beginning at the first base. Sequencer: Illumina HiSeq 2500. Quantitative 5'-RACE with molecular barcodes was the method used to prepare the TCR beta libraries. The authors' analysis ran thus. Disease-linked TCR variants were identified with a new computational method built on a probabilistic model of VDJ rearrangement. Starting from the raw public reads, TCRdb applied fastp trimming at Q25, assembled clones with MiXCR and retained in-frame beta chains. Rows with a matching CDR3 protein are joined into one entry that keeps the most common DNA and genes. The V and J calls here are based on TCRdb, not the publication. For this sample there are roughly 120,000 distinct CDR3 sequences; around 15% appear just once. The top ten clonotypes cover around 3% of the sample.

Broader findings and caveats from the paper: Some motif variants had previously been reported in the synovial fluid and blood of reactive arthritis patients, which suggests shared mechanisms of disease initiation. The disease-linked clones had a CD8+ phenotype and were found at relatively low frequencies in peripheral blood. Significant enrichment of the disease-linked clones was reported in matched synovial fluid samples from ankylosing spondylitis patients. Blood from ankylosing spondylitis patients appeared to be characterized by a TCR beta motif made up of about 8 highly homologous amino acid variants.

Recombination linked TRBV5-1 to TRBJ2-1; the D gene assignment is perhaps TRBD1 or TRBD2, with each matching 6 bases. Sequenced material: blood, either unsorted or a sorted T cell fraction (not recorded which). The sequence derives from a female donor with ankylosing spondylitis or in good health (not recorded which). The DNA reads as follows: TGCGCCAGCAGCCTAGGGGGGCCCTCCTACAATGAGCAGTTCTTC. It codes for CASSLGGPSYNEQFF. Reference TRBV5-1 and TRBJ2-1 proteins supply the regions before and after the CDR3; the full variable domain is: KAGVTQTPRYLIKTRGQQVTLSCSPISGHRSVSWYQQTPGQGLQFLFEYFSETQRNKGNFPGRFSGRQFSNSRSEMNVSTLELGDSALYLCASSLGGPSYNEQFFGPGTRLTVL.